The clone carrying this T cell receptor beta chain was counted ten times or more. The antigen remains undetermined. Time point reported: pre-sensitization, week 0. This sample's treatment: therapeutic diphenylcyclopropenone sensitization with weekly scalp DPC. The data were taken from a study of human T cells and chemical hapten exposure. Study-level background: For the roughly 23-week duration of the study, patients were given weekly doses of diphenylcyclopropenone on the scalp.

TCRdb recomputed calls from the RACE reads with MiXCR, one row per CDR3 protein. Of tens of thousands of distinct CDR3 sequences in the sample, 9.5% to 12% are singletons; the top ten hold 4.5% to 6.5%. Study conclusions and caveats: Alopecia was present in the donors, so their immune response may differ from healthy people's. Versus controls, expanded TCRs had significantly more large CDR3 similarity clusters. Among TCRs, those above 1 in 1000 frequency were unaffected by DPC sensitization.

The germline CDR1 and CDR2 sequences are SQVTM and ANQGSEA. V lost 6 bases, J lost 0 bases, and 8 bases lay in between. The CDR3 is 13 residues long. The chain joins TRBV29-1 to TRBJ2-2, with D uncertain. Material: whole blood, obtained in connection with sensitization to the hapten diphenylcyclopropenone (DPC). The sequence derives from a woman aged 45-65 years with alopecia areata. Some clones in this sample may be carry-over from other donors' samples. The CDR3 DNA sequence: TGCAGCGTCGCTCATACGAACACCGGGGAGCTGTTTTTT. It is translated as CSVAHTNTGELFF.